The rows below give T cell receptor beta chains drawn from one sample of a study of blood T cell repertoires in COVID-19. Method: immunoSEQ multiplex PCR; TCRdb's copy keeps in-frame clones and lacks some. This sample has 650,000 to 800,000 clones, with about nine tenths found just once. Sequencing was carried out using peripheral blood. These receptors came from a woman between 18 and 29 years old with acute or convalescent COVID-19. Both conserved end residues are part of each CDR3. The order of the fields is D gene, CDR3 length, clone size, V gene, J gene, CDR3 DNA, CDR3 protein. D genes are given only for firm matches. Clone sizes are given selectively: once, few, many, or a class where the clone is expanded.

D: .
length: 13
size: .
V: TRBV5-1
J: TRBJ1-1
DNA: TGCGCCAGCAGCTTCGGGATGAACACTGAAGCTTTCTTT
CDR3: CASSFGMNTEAFF

D: TRBD2
length: 17
size: .
V: TRBV7-2
J: TRBJ2-5
DNA: TGTGCCAGCGCCTATCCCTTTGGTAGCGGGGGTGAAGAGACCCAGTACTTC
CDR3: CASAYPFGSGGEETQYF

D: .
length: 13
size: .
V: TRBV5-5
J: TRBJ2-7
DNA: TGTGCCAGCAGCTTACAGGGTGGAGACGAGCAGTACTTC
CDR3: CASSLQGGDEQYF

D: TRBD2
length: 15
size: .
V: TRBV7-9
J: TRBJ2-1
DNA: TGTGCCAGCAGCTTAGGGCGGGGGGCCTACAATGAGCAGTTCTTC
CDR3: CASSLGRGAYNEQFF

D: .
length: 15
size: .
V: TRBV29-1
J: TRBJ2-7
DNA: TGCAGCGTCCGGGGGGACAGGCCGGCCACCTACGAGCAGTACTTC
CDR3: CSVRGDRPATYEQYF

D: .
length: 11
size: .
V: TRBV6-2/TRBV6-3
J: TRBJ2-5
DNA: TGTGCCAGCAGTTACAGCGAGACCCAGTACTTC
CDR3: CASSYSETQYF

D: TRBD1
length: 13
size: few
V: TRBV27
J: TRBJ2-7
DNA: TGTGCCAGCAGTCCAGGGACAGCCTACGAGCAGTACTTC
CDR3: CASSPGTAYEQYF

D: TRBD1
length: 19
size: .
V: TRBV5-6
J: TRBJ1-5
DNA: TGTGCCAGCAGCTACACGGTTACGGGACAGGGTTTAACAATAGTGGCCCAGCATTTT
CDR3: CASSYTVTGQGLTIVAQHF

D: .
length: 16
size: .
V: TRBV9
J: TRBJ1-2
DNA: TGTGCCAGCAGCGTAGTAAACCGAGGGTTTCACTATGGCTACACCTTC
CDR3: CASSVVNRGFHYGYTF

D: .
length: 14
size: .
V: TRBV9
J: TRBJ2-7
DNA: TGTGCCAGCAGCGTAGCAGGGGGGACCTACGAGCAGTACTTC
CDR3: CASSVAGGTYEQYF

D: .
length: 18
size: few
V: TRBV7-8
J: TRBJ1-1
DNA: TGTGCCAGCAGCTTAGAATCTGGGGTCGTGGGGAGCAACACTGAAGCTTTCTTT
CDR3: CASSLESGVVGSNTEAFF

D: .
length: 11
size: .
V: TRBV14
J: TRBJ1-1
DNA: TGTGCCAGCGAGCGGATCACTGAAGCTTTCTTT
CDR3: CASERITEAFF

D: .
length: 14
size: .
V: TRBV14
J: TRBJ2-1
DNA: TGTGCCAGCAGACCGGGCGGGGTTTTCAATGAGCAGTTCTTC
CDR3: CASRPGGVFNEQFF

D: TRBD2
length: 16
size: .
V: TRBV19
J: TRBJ2-3
DNA: TGTGCCAGTAGCAACCCCCAGCGGGGGAGCACAGATACGCAGTATTTT
CDR3: CASSNPQRGSTDTQYF

D: .
length: 15
size: once
V: TRBV7-9
J: TRBJ1-1
DNA: TGTGCCAGCAGCTTAGTTGTTGGGCCCCAGGGCGAACCTTTCTTT
CDR3: CASSLVVGPQGEPFF

D: .
length: 10
size: .
V: TRBV20-1
J: TRBJ2-5
DNA: TGCAGTGCTGTAGAAGAGACCCAGTACTTC
CDR3: CSAVEETQYF

D: .
length: 14
size: .
V: TRBV5-6
J: TRBJ2-7
DNA: TGTGCCAGCAGCTTCGGGACTGACTTCGGCGGGCAGTACTTC
CDR3: CASSFGTDFGGQYF

D: .
length: 12
size: .
V: TRBV6-6
J: TRBJ1-1
DNA: TGTGCCAGCAGTCCACAAGACACTGAAGCTTTCTTT
CDR3: CASSPQDTEAFF

D: TRBD1
length: 12
size: .
V: TRBV19
J: TRBJ1-4
DNA: TGTGCCAGCCGACAGGGGGTGGAAAAACTGTTTTTT
CDR3: CASRQGVEKLFF

D: .
length: 17
size: .
V: TRBV4-2
J: TRBJ1-6
DNA: TGTGCCAGCAGCCTAGGGCAGAGGTCCGGGGGAAATTCACCCCTCCACTTT
CDR3: CASSLGQRSGGNSPLHF

D: TRBD2
length: 16
size: few
V: TRBV6-1
J: TRBJ2-7
DNA: TGTGCCAGCAGTGAAGCGGAAGCGGGGGGGTCCTACGAGCAGTACTTC
CDR3: CASSEAEAGGSYEQYF

D: .
length: 12
size: .
V: TRBV9
J: TRBJ2-4
DNA: TGTGCCAGCAGCGCCAACCCGGACAGACTTTACTTC
CDR3: CASSANPDRLYF

D: .
length: 14
size: .
V: TRBV30
J: TRBJ1-5
DNA: TGTGCCTGGAGTTGGTCGGGGGGCAATCAGCCCCAGCATTTT
CDR3: CAWSWSGGNQPQHF

D: TRBD1
length: 14
size: .
V: TRBV9
J: TRBJ1-2
DNA: TGTGCCAGCAGCCCTCAGGAGGGGGCAGGTGGCTACACCTTC
CDR3: CASSPQEGAGGYTF

D: TRBD1
length: 15
size: .
V: TRBV30
J: TRBJ2-7
DNA: TGTGCCTGGAGTGCCGGGACAGGAGCTTCCTACGAGCAGTACTTC
CDR3: CAWSAGTGASYEQYF

D: .
length: 12
size: .
V: TRBV7-9
J: TRBJ2-7
DNA: TGTGCCAGCAGCTTAGTAGGGGGGGTTCAGTACTTC
CDR3: CASSLVGGVQYF

D: TRBD2
length: 14
size: .
V: TRBV6-4
J: TRBJ2-2
DNA: TGTGCCAGCAGTGCGGGGGGGAACACCGGGGAGCTGTTTTTT
CDR3: CASSAGGNTGELFF

D: TRBD1
length: 15
size: .
V: TRBV11-2
J: TRBJ1-2
DNA: TGTGCCAGCAGCCCTCCTAGGGGGCCCCTTGATGGCTACACCTTC
CDR3: CASSPPRGPLDGYTF

D: .
length: 16
size: .
V: TRBV6-5
J: TRBJ1-1
DNA: TGTGCCAGCAGTTACTCGAGGTGGCGGTATGGCACTGAAGCTTTCTTT
CDR3: CASSYSRWRYGTEAFF

D: .
length: 12
size: .
V: TRBV12-3/TRBV12-4
J: TRBJ1-1
DNA: TGTGCCAGCAGGCGGGGGCGGACTGAAGCTTTCTTT
CDR3: CASRRGRTEAFF

D: .
length: 16
size: .
V: TRBV12-5
J: TRBJ1-5
DNA: TGTGCTAGTGGTTTGAGGGGGGGGGATAGCAATCAGCCCCAGCATTTT
CDR3: CASGLRGGDSNQPQHF

D: TRBD1
length: 15
size: .
V: TRBV6-1
J: TRBJ2-1
DNA: TGTGCCAGCAGTGATTGGACAGGGGGCTACCGTGAGCAGTTCTTC
CDR3: CASSDWTGGYREQFF

D: .
length: 13
size: .
V: TRBV5-1
J: TRBJ2-7
DNA: TGCGCCAGCAGCTTGGGCCCCGAGGGCGAGCAGTACTTC
CDR3: CASSLGPEGEQYF

D: .
length: 14
size: .
V: TRBV5-1
J: TRBJ2-1
DNA: TGCGCCAGCAGCCGGGACTCAACCTACAATGAGCAGTTCTTC
CDR3: CASSRDSTYNEQFF

D: TRBD1
length: 15
size: .
V: TRBV11-3
J: TRBJ1-5
DNA: TGTGCCAGCAGCGCCGAAGGGACAGATAATCAGCCCCAGCATTTT
CDR3: CASSAEGTDNQPQHF

D: .
length: 18
size: once
V: TRBV4-3
J: TRBJ1-6
DNA: TGCGCCAGCAGCCAAGGTCGAGGGGCGGGACGGAGAGATTCACCCCTCCACTTT
CDR3: CASSQGRGAGRRDSPLHF

D: .
length: 13
size: .
V: TRBV29-1
J: TRBJ2-7
DNA: TGCAGCGTTGAAGCCGACCAGGGGTTCGAGCAGTACTTC
CDR3: CSVEADQGFEQYF

D: TRBD1
length: 14
size: .
V: TRBV6-5
J: TRBJ1-2
DNA: TGTGCCAGCTATGGACAGGGAGGAAACTATGGCTACACCTTC
CDR3: CASYGQGGNYGYTF

D: .
length: 14
size: .
V: TRBV28
J: TRBJ2-1
DNA: TGTGCCAGCGCAGTCCTCAGCTCCTACAATGAGCAGTTCTTC
CDR3: CASAVLSSYNEQFF

D: .
length: 14
size: .
V: TRBV24-1
J: TRBJ1-2
DNA: TGTGCCACCAGTGATTTAACAGAATCCTATGGCTACACCTTC
CDR3: CATSDLTESYGYTF

D: .
length: 14
size: .
V: TRBV7-2
J: TRBJ1-1
DNA: TGTGCCAGCAGCTTAAATGGAGGGGTCGCTGAAGCTTTCTTT
CDR3: CASSLNGGVAEAFF

D: .
length: 15
size: .
V: TRBV9
J: TRBJ1-2
DNA: TGTGCCAGCAGCACGGGGGACTTCCTTAACTATGGCTACACCTTC
CDR3: CASSTGDFLNYGYTF

D: .
length: 12
size: .
V: TRBV6-5
J: TRBJ1-1
DNA: TGTGCCGCAGGGCAGGGGAACACTGAAGCTTTCTTT
CDR3: CAAGQGNTEAFF

D: .
length: 15
size: .
V: TRBV6-6
J: TRBJ2-7
DNA: TGTGCCAGCAGACCAACAGATAAGCAAACCTACGAGCAGTACTTC
CDR3: CASRPTDKQTYEQYF

D: .
length: 13
size: .
V: TRBV9
J: TRBJ2-1
DNA: TGTGCCAGCAGCGTAGCTGGGGGGAATGAGCAGTTCTTC
CDR3: CASSVAGGNEQFF

D: .
length: 13
size: .
V: TRBV7-3
J: TRBJ2-1
DNA: TGTGCCAGCAGCTCCGGGACTCCGTTTGAGCAGTTCTTC
CDR3: CASSSGTPFEQFF

D: .
length: 14
size: .
V: TRBV19
J: TRBJ1-1
DNA: TGTGCCAGTTATAAACAGGGAGCTTACACTGAAGCTTTCTTT
CDR3: CASYKQGAYTEAFF

D: .
length: 14
size: few
V: TRBV2
J: TRBJ1-1
DNA: TGTGCCAGCACCCTTAACTCGGGAGGGGCTGAAGCTTTCTTT
CDR3: CASTLNSGGAEAFF

D: .
length: 14
size: once
V: TRBV7-6
J: TRBJ2-7
DNA: TGTGCCAGCAGCTGGGGGGGCAGGGAGTACGAGCAGTACTTC
CDR3: CASSWGGREYEQYF

D: .
length: 14
size: .
V: TRBV27
J: TRBJ2-2
DNA: TGTGCCAGCAGTTTAAGCCCGAACACCGGGGAGCTGTTTTTT
CDR3: CASSLSPNTGELFF

D: TRBD2
length: 15
size: .
V: TRBV11-2
J: TRBJ2-1
DNA: TGTGCCAGCAGCCTGGACGGGAGGCAGGGCGATGAGCAGTTCTTC
CDR3: CASSLDGRQGDEQFF